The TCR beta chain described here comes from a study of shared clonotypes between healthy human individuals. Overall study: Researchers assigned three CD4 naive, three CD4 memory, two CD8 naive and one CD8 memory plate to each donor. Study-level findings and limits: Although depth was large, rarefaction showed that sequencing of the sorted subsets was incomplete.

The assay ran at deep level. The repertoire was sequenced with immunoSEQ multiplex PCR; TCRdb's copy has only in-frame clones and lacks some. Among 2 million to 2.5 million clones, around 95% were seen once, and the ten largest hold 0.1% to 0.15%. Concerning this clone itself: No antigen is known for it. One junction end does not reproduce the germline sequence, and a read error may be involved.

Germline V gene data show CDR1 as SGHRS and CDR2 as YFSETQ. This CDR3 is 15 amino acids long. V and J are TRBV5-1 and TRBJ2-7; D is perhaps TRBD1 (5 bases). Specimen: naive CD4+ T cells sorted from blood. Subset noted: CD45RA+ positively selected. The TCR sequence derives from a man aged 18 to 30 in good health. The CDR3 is CASSLAGPKFYEQYF. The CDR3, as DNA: TGTGCCAGCAGCTTGGCAGGGCCGAAGTTCTACGAGCAGTACTTC.